Shown below are 14 T cell receptor beta chains from a single sample sequenced in a study of cytomegalovirus exposure and HLA in healthy donors. Researchers ran the PCR with 60 Vbeta and 13 Jbeta primers. Clones were sequenced by immunoSEQ multiplex PCR, and TCRdb holds only the in-frame ones, with some missing. This sample has 120,000 to 150,000 clones, with around 81% found just once. The sample was PBMCs. The receptor set was obtained from a middle-aged man in good health and CMV-seropositive.

The chain uses TRBV29-1 and TRBJ2-7, with TRBD1 identical over 10 bases. CDR1 is SQVTM, CDR2 ANQGSEA, per germline. The CDR3 has 15 residues. V lost 2 bases and J lost 6; bases outside the gene matches: 10. CDR3 bases: TGCAGCGTTGAACGGGACAGGGGTTCGGGGGTCGAGCAGTACTTC. Translating it yields CSVERDRGSGVEQYF.

V and J are TRBV5-4 and TRBJ1-2; tentative D call: TRBD1 (6 bases). Trimming removed 4 bases from V and 6 bases from J, with 16 bases in between. CDR1 and CDR2 from the germline V gene are SGHNT and YYREEE (reference sequence). The CDR3 is 14 residues long. The chain's CDR3 is CASSPNVGAHGYTF. CDR3 coding DNA: TGTGCCAGCAGCCCAAACGTGGGGGCGCATGGCTACACCTTC.

This clone appeared a single time. The chain couples TRBV30 to TRBJ1-6, with D possibly matching TRBD1 (5 bases). The CDR3 is made up of 13 amino acids. Germline V gene data show CDR1 as GTSNPN and CDR2 as SVGIG (reference sequence). V lost 4 bases and J lost 11, with 15 bases in between. The CDR3 DNA reads as TGTGCCTGGACCCTCGGGAGGGGTACACCCCTCCACTTT. Translation gives CAWTLGRGTPLHF.

The chain joins TRBV7-2 to TRBJ1-2; D gene ambiguous. CDR1 and CDR2 (germline): SGHTA, FQGNSA. V shed 2 bases and J shed 4 bases, with 11 bases lying between them. This CDR3 has 14 amino acids. The CDR3 protein is CASSLPGSFYGYTF. The CDR3 DNA is TGTGCCAGCAGCTTACCGGGATCCTTCTATGGCTACACCTTC.

The chain has TRBV18 and TRBJ2-5; D call uncertain. This CDR3 comprises 12 residues. The V end was cut by 2 bases, the J end by 5 bases, with 6 bases between. Germline values: CDR1 KGHSH, CDR2 LQKENI. For the CDR3, the DNA is TGTGCCAGCTCACCAGTTGAGGAGACCCAGTACTTC. Its translation is CASSPVEETQYF.

This clone has a handful of counts. V is TRBV6-5 and J is TRBJ1-1; the D gene is possibly TRBD1 (5 bases). Trimming took off 5 bases at V and 6 bases at J, with 16 bases between the two ends. The CDR3 contains 14 residues. The germline CDR1 and CDR2 sequences are MNHEY and SVGAGI. The CDR3 here is CASSRIQGRAEAFF. The CDR3 DNA sequence: TGTGCCAGCAGTCGAATCCAGGGAAGGGCTGAAGCTTTCTTT.

The chain employs TRBV4-2 and TRBJ2-7, with 10 positions matching TRBD2. CDR3 length: 15 residues. After removal of 4 bases from V and 5 bases from J, the junction contained 8 bases not matched to a gene. In germline, CDR1 is LGHNA, CDR2 YNFKEQ. The CDR3 sequence is CASSPLAGGGDEQYF. Here the CDR3 DNA reads TGTGCCAGCAGCCCTTTAGCGGGAGGAGGCGACGAGCAGTACTTC.

This clone was counted only a few times. V is TRBV6-5 and J is TRBJ2-2, with D perhaps matching TRBD1 (5 bases). This CDR3 has 13 amino acids. The V gene's germline CDR1 is MNHEY and CDR2 SVGAGI. V shed 8 bases and J shed 6 bases, with 13 bases lying between them. For the CDR3, the DNA is TGTGCCAGCTTCAGGGATCATGCCGGGGAGCTGTTTTTT. This encodes CASFRDHAGELFF.

The chain combines TRBV6-6 with TRBJ2-3, with 9 bases lining up with TRBD1. CDR1 is MNHNY and CDR2 is SVGAGI in the germline V gene (reference sequence). The CDR3 runs to 15 residues. The V gene end was trimmed by 5 bases and the J gene end by 6 bases; junction bases not matched to a gene: 9. CDR3 DNA sequence: TGTGCCAGCAGTCCGGGACAGGGATTAGTGGATACGCAGTATTTT. It encodes CASSPGQGLVDTQYF.

The chain links TRBV5-4 to TRBJ1-1; D gene ambiguous. CDR1 is SGHNT, CDR2 YYREEE, per germline (reference sequence). V was clipped by 6 bases and J by 1 base, with 10 bases between them. CDR3 length equals 13 residues. The DNA of the CDR3 is TGTGCCAGCACCCCCCCCGGGAACACTGAAGCTTTCTTT. Translated: CASTPPGNTEAFF.

The chain is built from TRBV29-1 and TRBJ1-4; tentative D call: TRBD1 (6 bases). Germline CDR1 reads SQVTM; CDR2 reads ANQGSEA. This CDR3 has 16 residues. Trimming shortened V by 6 bases and J by 0 bases, and 17 bases separated the two germline ends. CDR3 sequence: CSVVQQGKATNEKLFF. The DNA of the CDR3 is TGCAGCGTGGTACAACAGGGAAAAGCAACTAATGAAAAACTGTTTTTT.

The J gene is TRBJ2-5, the V gene TRBV6-1; 7 nucleotides line up with TRBD1. Germline CDR1 and CDR2: MNHNS and SASEGT. Trimming cost V 1 base and J 12 bases; bases outside gene matches: 8. This CDR3 has 13 residues. The CDR3 DNA reads as TGTGCCAGCAGTGAAGGGGTGGGACAGCCTAAGTACTTC. Its translation is CASSEGVGQPKYF.

The chain couples TRBV2 to TRBJ2-7; TRBD1 matches 9 bases. J lost 4 bases, V lost 4 bases, and 5 bases had no gene match. The CDR3 contains 14 residues. Germline V gene data show CDR1 as SNHLY and CDR2 as FYNNEI. CDR3 DNA sequence: TGTGCCAGCAGTGGACAGGGACAGGGATACGAGCAGTACTTC. This encodes CASSGQGQGYEQYF.

This clone occurred a few times. The CDR3 DNA is TGTGCCAGCAGCTCCCTTGGGGGGACGAATGGCTACACCTTC. This sequence encodes CASSSLGGTNGYTF. The chain has TRBV5-4 and TRBJ1-2, with D tentatively TRBD1 (5 bases). This CDR3 has 14 amino acids. In germline, CDR1 is SGHNT, CDR2 YYREEE (reference sequence). The ends were cut back, 3 bases at V and 6 bases at J, with 15 bases in the middle.